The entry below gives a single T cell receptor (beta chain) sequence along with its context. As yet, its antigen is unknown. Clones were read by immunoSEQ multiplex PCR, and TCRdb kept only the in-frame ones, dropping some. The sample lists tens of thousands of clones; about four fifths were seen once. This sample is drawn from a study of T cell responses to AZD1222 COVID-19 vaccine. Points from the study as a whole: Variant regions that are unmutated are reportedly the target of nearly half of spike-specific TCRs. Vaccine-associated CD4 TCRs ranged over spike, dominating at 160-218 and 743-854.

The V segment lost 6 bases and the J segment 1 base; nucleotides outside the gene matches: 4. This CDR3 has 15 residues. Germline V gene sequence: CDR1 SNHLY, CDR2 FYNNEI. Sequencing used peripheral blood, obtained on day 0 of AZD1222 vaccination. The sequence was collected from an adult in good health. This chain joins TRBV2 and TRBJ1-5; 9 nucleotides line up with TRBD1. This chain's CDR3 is CASSSDRGSNQPQHF. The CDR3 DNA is TGTGCCAGCAGCTCCGACAGGGGGAGCAATCAGCCCCAGCATTTT.